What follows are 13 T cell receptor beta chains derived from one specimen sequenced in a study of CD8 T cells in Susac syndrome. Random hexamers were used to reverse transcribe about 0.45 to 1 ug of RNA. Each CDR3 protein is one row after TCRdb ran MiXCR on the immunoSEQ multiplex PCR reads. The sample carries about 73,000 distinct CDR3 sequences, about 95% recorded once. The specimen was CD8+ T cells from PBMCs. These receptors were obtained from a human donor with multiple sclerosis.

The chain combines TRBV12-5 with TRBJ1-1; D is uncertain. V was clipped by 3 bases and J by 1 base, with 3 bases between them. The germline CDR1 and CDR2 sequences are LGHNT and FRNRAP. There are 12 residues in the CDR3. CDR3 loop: CASGFGNTEAFF. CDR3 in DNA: TGTGCTAGTGGTTTTGGGAACACTGAAGCTTTCTTT.

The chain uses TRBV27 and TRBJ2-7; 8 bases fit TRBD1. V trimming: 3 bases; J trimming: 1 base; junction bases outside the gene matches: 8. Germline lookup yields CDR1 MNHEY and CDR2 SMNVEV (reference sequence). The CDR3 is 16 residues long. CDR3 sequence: CASSFPLDRDSYEQYF. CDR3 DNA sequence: TGTGCCAGCAGTTTCCCCCTGGACAGGGATTCCTACGAGCAGTACTTC.

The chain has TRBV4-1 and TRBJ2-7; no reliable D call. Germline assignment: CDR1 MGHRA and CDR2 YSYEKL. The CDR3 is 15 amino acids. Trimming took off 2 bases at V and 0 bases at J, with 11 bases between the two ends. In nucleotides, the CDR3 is TGCGCCAGCAGCCAACGAACATTAGCCTCCTACGAGCAGTACTTC. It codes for CASSQRTLASYEQYF.

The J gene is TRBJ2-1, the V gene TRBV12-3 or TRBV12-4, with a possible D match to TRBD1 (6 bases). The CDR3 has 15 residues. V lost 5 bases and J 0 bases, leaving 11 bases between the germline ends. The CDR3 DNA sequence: TGTGCCAGCAGTACCGGACAGTTCTCCTACAATGAGCAGTTCTTC. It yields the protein CASSTGQFSYNEQFF.

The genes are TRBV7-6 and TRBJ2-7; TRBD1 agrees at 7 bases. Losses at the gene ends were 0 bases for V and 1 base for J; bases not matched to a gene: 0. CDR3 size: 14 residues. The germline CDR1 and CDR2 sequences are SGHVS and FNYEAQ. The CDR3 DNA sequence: TGTGCCAGCAGCTTAGCGGGACAGTCCTACGAGCAGTACTTC. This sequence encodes CASSLAGQSYEQYF. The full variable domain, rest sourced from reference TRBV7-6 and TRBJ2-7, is GAGVSQSPRYKVTKRGQDVALRCDPISGHVSLYWYRQALGQGPEFLTYFNYEAQQDKSGLPNDRFSAERPEGSISTLTIQRTEQRDSAMYRCASSLAGQSYEQYFGPGTRLTVT.

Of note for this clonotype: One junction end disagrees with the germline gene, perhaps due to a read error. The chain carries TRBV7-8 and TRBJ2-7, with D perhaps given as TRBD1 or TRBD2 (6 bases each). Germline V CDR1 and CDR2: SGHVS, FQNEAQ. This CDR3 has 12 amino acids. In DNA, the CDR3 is TGCATAGGGGGGACCGACACCTACGAGCAGTACTTC. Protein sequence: CIGGTDTYEQYF.

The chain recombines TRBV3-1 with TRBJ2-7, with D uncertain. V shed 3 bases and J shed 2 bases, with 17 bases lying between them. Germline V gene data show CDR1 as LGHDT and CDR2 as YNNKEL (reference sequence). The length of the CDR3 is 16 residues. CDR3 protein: CASSQASQLGPYEQYF. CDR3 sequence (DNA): TGTGCCAGCAGCCAGGCGTCACAGCTAGGGCCCTACGAGCAGTACTTC.

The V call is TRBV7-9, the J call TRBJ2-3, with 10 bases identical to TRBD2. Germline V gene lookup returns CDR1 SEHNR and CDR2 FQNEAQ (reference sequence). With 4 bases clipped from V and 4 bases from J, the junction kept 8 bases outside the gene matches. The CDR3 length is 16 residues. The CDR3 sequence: CASSSPSGRAPDTQYF. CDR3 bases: TGTGCCAGCAGCTCACCAAGCGGGAGGGCCCCAGATACGCAGTATTTT. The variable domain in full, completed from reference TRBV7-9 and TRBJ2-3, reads DTGVSQNPRHKITKRGQNVTFRCDPISEHNRLYWYRQTLGQGPEFLTYFQNEAQLEKSRLLSDRFSAERPKGSFSTLEIQRTEQGDSAMYLCASSSPSGRAPDTQYFGPGTRLTVL.

For the CDR3, the DNA is TGTGCCAGCAGCCCCGGAAGGGAGGAGAGGAATGAGCAGTTCTTC. The encoded protein is CASSPGREERNEQFF. The chain has TRBV3-1 and TRBJ2-1; TRBD2 might be the D (6 bases). CDR1 is LGHDT and CDR2 is YNNKEL in the germline V gene (reference sequence). This CDR3 is built from 15 residues. Trimming took off 4 bases at V and 7 bases at J, with 17 bases between the two ends.

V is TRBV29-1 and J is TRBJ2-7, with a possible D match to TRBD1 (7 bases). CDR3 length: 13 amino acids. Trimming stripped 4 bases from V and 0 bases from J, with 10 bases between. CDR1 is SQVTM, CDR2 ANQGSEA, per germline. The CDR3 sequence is CSVAGDSSYEQYF. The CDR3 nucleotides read TGCAGCGTTGCGGGGGACAGCTCCTACGAGCAGTACTTC.

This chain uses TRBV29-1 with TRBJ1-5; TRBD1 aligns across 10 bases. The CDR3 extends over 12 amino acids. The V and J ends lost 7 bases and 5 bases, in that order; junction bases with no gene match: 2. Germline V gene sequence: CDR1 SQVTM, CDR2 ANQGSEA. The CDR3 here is CSAGTGDQPQHF. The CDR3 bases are TGCAGCGCTGGGACAGGGGATCAGCCCCAGCATTTT.

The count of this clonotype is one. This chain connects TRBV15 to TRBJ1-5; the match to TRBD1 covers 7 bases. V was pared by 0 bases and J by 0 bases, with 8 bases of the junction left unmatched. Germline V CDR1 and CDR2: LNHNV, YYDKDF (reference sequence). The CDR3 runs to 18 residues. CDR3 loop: CATSRDSNTGDSNQPQHF. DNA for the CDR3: TGTGCCACCAGCAGAGACTCCAATACAGGGGATAGCAATCAGCCCCAGCATTTT.

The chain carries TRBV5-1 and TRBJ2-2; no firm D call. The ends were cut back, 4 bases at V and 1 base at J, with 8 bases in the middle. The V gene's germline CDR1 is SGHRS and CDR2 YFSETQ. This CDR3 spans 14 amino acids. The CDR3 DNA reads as TGCGCCAGCAGCGTACCACTGAACACCGGGGAGCTGTTTTTT. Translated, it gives CASSVPLNTGELFF. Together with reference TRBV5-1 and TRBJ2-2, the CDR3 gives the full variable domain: KAGVTQTPRYLIKTRGQQVTLSCSPISGHRSVSWYQQTPGQGLQFLFEYFSETQRNKGNFPGRFSGRQFSNSRSEMNVSTLELGDSALYLCASSVPLNTGELFFGEGSRLTVL.